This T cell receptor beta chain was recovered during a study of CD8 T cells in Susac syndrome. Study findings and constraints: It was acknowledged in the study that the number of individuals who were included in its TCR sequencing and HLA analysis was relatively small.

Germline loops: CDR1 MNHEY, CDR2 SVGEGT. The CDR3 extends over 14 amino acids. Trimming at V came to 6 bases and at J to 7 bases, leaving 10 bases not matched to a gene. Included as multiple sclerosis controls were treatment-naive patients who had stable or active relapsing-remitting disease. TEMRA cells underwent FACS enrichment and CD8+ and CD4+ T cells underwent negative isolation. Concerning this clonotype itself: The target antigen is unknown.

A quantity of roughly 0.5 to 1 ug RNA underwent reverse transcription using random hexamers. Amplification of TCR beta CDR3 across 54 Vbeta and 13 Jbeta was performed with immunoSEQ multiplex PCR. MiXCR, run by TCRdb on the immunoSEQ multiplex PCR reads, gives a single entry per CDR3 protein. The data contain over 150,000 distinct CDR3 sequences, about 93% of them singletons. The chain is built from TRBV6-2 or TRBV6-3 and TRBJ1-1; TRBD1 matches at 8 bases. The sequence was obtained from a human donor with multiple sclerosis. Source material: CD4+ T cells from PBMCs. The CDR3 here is CASSAGTGYIEAFF. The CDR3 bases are TGTGCCAGCAGCGCCGGGACAGGTTACATTGAAGCTTTCTTT.